These T cell receptor beta chains were read from a single sample in a study of blood T cell repertoires in COVID-19. Data came from immunoSEQ multiplex PCR; TCRdb stores just in-frame clones and leaves some out. There are fewer than 700,000 clones in the sample; approximately 88% occur only once, and about 8.2% lies in the top ten. The sequenced material came from peripheral blood. Receptor source: a woman in her 50s with COVID-19, enrolled during active disease. Each CDR3 is given with its conserved first and last residue. A D gene is named only where the DNA matches it firmly. A clone size is listed for some rows: how often the clone was seen (once, few, many), or a class if it is expanded.

j_call d_call clone_size v_call cdr3_nt cdr3_aa
TRBJ2-1 TRBD1 - TRBV5-1 TGCGCCAGCAGCTTGCAGGGGGACGGGACCTACAATGAGCAGTTCTTC CASSLQGDGTYNEQFF
TRBJ1-1 - - TRBV5-1 TGCGCCAGCAGCTTGGCCCCTGGACGGGAGAACACTGAAGCTTTCTTT CASSLAPGRENTEAFF
TRBJ1-2 - few TRBV19 TGTGCCAGTAGTTATGCGCCAAGGGGAGGCTACACCTTC CASSYAPRGGYTF
TRBJ2-2 - - TRBV6-5 TGTGCCAGCAGTTATGACATTCCCACCGGGGAGCTGTTTTTT CASSYDIPTGELFF
TRBJ1-2 TRBD1 - TRBV29-1 TGCAGCGTTGAAGTCCTACAGGGGATCTATGGCTACACCTTC CSVEVLQGIYGYTF
TRBJ1-2 - - TRBV20-1 TGCAGTGTCCCGGATGGCTACACCTTC CSVPDGYTF
TRBJ2-2 - - TRBV25-1 TGTGCGGGCAGGGGAAACACCGGGGAGCTGTTTTTT CAGRGNTGELFF
TRBJ1-2 TRBD1 - TRBV24-1 TGTGCCACCAGTGATTCGGGACAGCGGGTGCCCGGCTACACCTTC CATSDSGQRVPGYTF
TRBJ2-2 TRBD1 - TRBV19 TGTGCCAGTAGTTTGGGACAGGGTTGGACCGGGGAGCTGTTTTTT CASSLGQGWTGELFF
TRBJ2-7 - few TRBV5-6 TGTGCCAGCAGCTCGGATTACAGGGACTCCTACGAGCAGTACTTC CASSSDYRDSYEQYF
TRBJ1-4 - - TRBV5-1 TGCGCCAGCAGCTTTATGGGTGGGGCGGCCGGTAATGAAAAACTGTTTTTT CASSFMGGAAGNEKLFF
TRBJ1-1 TRBD1 - TRBV14 TGTGCCAGCAGCCCCCGGACAGGGTGGACTGAAGCTTTCTTT CASSPRTGWTEAFF
TRBJ2-3 - - TRBV6-1 TGTGCCAGCAGTGAAGGCCTCAGAGGGGATACGCAGTATTTT CASSEGLRGDTQYF
TRBJ1-2 - - TRBV15 TGTGCCACCAGCAGAGATCGGACAGCCAACTATGGCTACACCTTC CATSRDRTANYGYTF
TRBJ1-2 - - TRBV15 TGTGCCACCAGCAGGACAGATAACTATGGCTACACCTTC CATSRTDNYGYTF
TRBJ2-7 - - TRBV24-1 TGTGCCACCAGCGACCCCGGGGAAGCAACCTACGAGCAGTACTTC CATSDPGEATYEQYF
TRBJ1-6 - - TRBV19 TGTGCCAGTAGTATAAGTTTATGGCAGGTTAATTCACCCCTCCACTTT CASSISLWQVNSPLHF
TRBJ1-6 - - TRBV5-1 TGCGCCAGCAGCTTGGGTAATCCGATGGAGGGTTCACCCCTCCACTTT CASSLGNPMEGSPLHF
TRBJ2-2 - - TRBV4-1 TGCGCCAGCAGCCCCCCCCAGGGATTTCGCACCGGGGAGCTGTTTTTT CASSPPQGFRTGELFF
TRBJ1-2 - - TRBV2 TGTGCCAGCAGTGGGGGGGGCGGCTACACCTTC CASSGGGGYTF
TRBJ1-2 - - TRBV30 TGTGCCTGGATGGCAGATTTTAACTATGGCTACACCTTC CAWMADFNYGYTF
TRBJ2-1 TRBD2 - TRBV5-4 TGTGCCAGCAGCTTGGCTCTAGCGGGGGGGCTAAATGAGCAGTTCTTC CASSLALAGGLNEQFF